Below, one T cell receptor (beta chain) is given with its context. V was pared by 5 bases and J by 6 bases, with 7 bases of the junction left unmatched. The CDR3 extends over 15 amino acids. Germline V gene sequence: CDR1 MNHEY, CDR2 SVGAGI. TCRdb's table, derived via immunoSEQ multiplex PCR, lists solely in-frame clones and lacks some. In the table there are more than 200,000 clones, about 80% of which are singletons. The data are from a study of blood T cell repertoires in COVID-19. Study-level background: The analysed material was cDNA or gDNA that came from T cells, B-cell-depleted T cells, or PBMCs.

The chain employs TRBV6-5 and TRBJ1-5; 10 bases match TRBD1. Sequencing was done on a sample of peripheral blood. The receptor was isolated from an elderly man with acute or convalescent COVID-19. CDR3 residues: CASSPRDRGPQPQHF. DNA for the CDR3: TGTGCCAGCAGTCCCCGGGACAGGGGCCCTCAGCCCCAGCATTTT.